This T cell receptor beta chain was recovered during a study of patients and donors after allogeneic stem cell transplantation. Germline assignment: CDR1 LGHNA and CDR2 YSLEER. The CDR3 covers 14 residues. The V end lost 6 bases, the J end lost 6 bases, and 18 bases lay between the germline ends. TCRdb processed the RT-PCR reads anew with MiXCR; each CDR3 protein has one entry. The data contain 400,000 to 500,000 distinct CDR3 sequences, 16% of them singletons. The sequencing input was blood, either unsorted or a sorted T cell fraction (not recorded which). This clonotype originated in a human donor who was either an allogeneic HSCT recipient or a stem cell or donor lymphocyte infusion donor (not recorded which). It is not recorded whose cells these are; they may come from a transplant donor. V is TRBV4-3 and J is TRBJ2-7, with D perhaps matching TRBD1 or TRBD2 (5 bases each). As DNA, the CDR3 is TGCGCCAGCAGTCAATGGGGCCGGGAAAGCGAGCAGTACTTC. Translating it yields CASSQWGRESEQYF.